What follows is one T cell receptor (beta chain) and its context. As yet, its antigen is unknown. This entry belongs to a study of cytomegalovirus exposure and HLA in healthy donors. Broader study findings: Later examination showed HLA-associated TCR beta chains had greater clonal expansion than equally common others.

Researchers ran the PCR with 60 Vbeta and 13 Jbeta primers. Libraries were prepared by immunoSEQ multiplex PCR; TCRdb keeps only in-frame clonotypes and omits some of them. The sample comprises over 100,000 clones, 70% to 80% of which are singletons, and 1.3% to 1.5% rests with the top ten. The TCR originated in a female donor in good health and CMV-seronegative. The sequenced material came from PBMCs.

The CDR3 DNA is TGTGCCAGTAGATCCCTAAGCAGGGGGATGGATCAGCCCCAGCATTTT. Amino acids: CASRSLSRGMDQPQHF. The chain links TRBV19 to TRBJ1-5; 7 nucleotides agree with TRBD1. V shed 6 bases, J shed 5 bases, and the junction held 13 bases outside the gene matches. The CDR3 extends over 16 amino acids. The germline gives CDR1 LNHDA, CDR2 SQIVND (reference sequence).